A single sample is the source of the 11 T cell receptor beta chains below, sequenced in a study of shared clonotypes between healthy human individuals. Clones were read by immunoSEQ multiplex PCR, and TCRdb kept only the in-frame ones, dropping some. The repertoire holds roughly 1,800,000 clones, with about 95% as singletons. Naive CD8 cells lacked CD45RO, underwent positive selection for CCR7 and left out terminally differentiated effector memory CD45RA+ cells. Sequenced input: naive CD8+ T cells sorted from blood. The source of these receptors is a man between 18 and 29 years old in good health.

The V and J genes are TRBV4-1 and TRBJ2-1; 7 nucleotides agree with TRBD2. Per the germline V gene, CDR1 is MGHRA and CDR2 is YSYEKL. V was pared by 1 base and J by 9 bases, with 9 bases of the junction left unmatched. The CDR3 spans 15 residues. The CDR3 reads CASSQGLAGSIEQFF. The CDR3 coding sequence is TGCGCCAGCAGCCAAGGACTAGCAGGTTCCATTGAGCAGTTCTTC.

The chain has TRBV2 and TRBJ2-7; 9 bases fit TRBD1. From germline, CDR1 is SNHLY and CDR2 FYNNEI. The CDR3 consists of 16 residues. The V segment lost 3 bases and the J segment 6 bases; nucleotides outside the gene matches: 12. CDR3: CASSDLGQGLRGEQYF. Written as DNA, the CDR3 is TGTGCCAGCAGTGACCTGGGACAGGGCCTGAGAGGCGAGCAGTACTTC.

V usage is TRBV14 and J usage is TRBJ2-5; the D is unclear. Germline V gene sequence: CDR1 SGHDN, CDR2 FVKESK. Trimming shortened V by 0 bases and J by 2 bases, and 10 bases separated the two germline ends. The CDR3 covers 15 residues. In DNA form, the CDR3 reads TGTGCCAGCAGCCAAGATCCCACAGTACAAGAGACCCAGTACTTC. Translated: CASSQDPTVQETQYF.

This chain connects TRBV14 to TRBJ2-7; TRBD1 matches at 8 bases. V gave up 4 bases and J gave up 6 bases; unmatched junction bases: 5. The CDR3 spans 13 residues. Germline CDR1 SGHDN, CDR2 FVKESK. The CDR3 reads CASSLGQGGEQYF. CDR3 in DNA: TGTGCCAGCAGCCTAGGACAGGGTGGCGAGCAGTACTTC.

This clone was seen just once. J is TRBJ2-1 and V is TRBV9; D is undetermined. The V and J ends lost 4 bases and 10 bases respectively, with 15 bases between them. Germline loops: CDR1 SGDLS, CDR2 YYNGEE. The CDR3 has 13 amino acids. CDR3 residues: CASSSPISEEQFF. The CDR3 nucleotides read TGTGCCAGCAGCTCCCCAATCTCGGAAGAGCAGTTCTTC. Supplemented by reference TRBV9 and TRBJ2-1, the full variable domain reads DSGVTQTPKHLITATGQRVTLRCSPRSGDLSVYWYQQSLDQGLQFLIQYYNGEERAKGNILERFSAQQFPDLHSELNLSSLELGDSALYFCASSSPISEEQFFGPGTRLTVL.

V is TRBV5-1 and J is TRBJ2-7, with D perhaps TRBD1 (6 bases). The CDR3 totals 14 residues. Per the germline V gene, CDR1 is SGHRS and CDR2 is YFSETQ. The V end lost 1 base, the J end lost 4 bases, and 12 bases lay between the germline ends. The CDR3 here is CASSLNRAIYEQYF. In DNA form, the CDR3 reads TGCGCCAGCAGCTTGAACAGGGCCATTTACGAGCAGTACTTC.

Concerning this clone itself: Other DNA sequences of this sample code for an identical CDR3. The chain uses TRBV7-3 and TRBJ2-3, with TRBD1 as a possible D gene (6 bases). The V and J ends lost 2 bases and 6 bases respectively, with 9 bases between them. Looked up from germline, CDR1 is SGHTA and CDR2 is FQGTGA. The CDR3 is 13 amino acids. The CDR3 reads CASSLGGADTQYF. The CDR3 coding sequence is TGTGCCAGCAGCTTAGGGGGCGCGGATACGCAGTATTTT.

The chain carries TRBV7-3 and TRBJ1-2; 9 nucleotides match TRBD1. Germline V lookup: CDR1 SGHTA, CDR2 FQGTGA. This CDR3 contains 15 residues. After removal of 5 bases from V and 3 bases from J, the junction contained 7 bases not matched to a gene. The CDR3 sequence: CASSPTGGGHYGYTF. CDR3 bases: TGTGCCAGCAGCCCAACAGGGGGCGGTCACTATGGCTACACCTTC.

Note on this clone: This specimen includes other DNA sequences encoding the same CDR3. The chain joins TRBV11-2 to TRBJ2-7; 10 bases map to TRBD2. This CDR3 spans 14 amino acids. The junction had 2 bases not matched to a gene; V was cut back by 3 bases and J by 3 bases. Germline V CDR1 and CDR2: SGHAT, FQNNGV. The CDR3 bases are TGTGCCAGCAGCTTGTCTAGCGGGAGCTACGAGCAGTACTTC. It encodes CASSLSSGSYEQYF. The complete variable domain, with remaining parts taken from reference TRBV11-2 and TRBJ2-7, reads EAGVAQSPRYKIIEKRQSVAFWCNPISGHATLYWYQQILGQGPKLLIQFQNNGVVDDSQLPKDRFSAERLKGVDSTLKIQPAKLEDSAVYLCASSLSSGSYEQYFGPGTRLTVT.

This rearrangement joins TRBV11-2 to TRBJ2-1; 7 nucleotides line up with TRBD2. The J segment lost 2 bases and the V segment lost 4 bases, leaving 2 bases of the junction unmatched. Germline-derived CDR1 and CDR2 are SGHAT and FQNNGV. The CDR3 has 14 residues. This CDR3 reads CASSSLAAYNEQFF. For the CDR3, the DNA is TGTGCCAGCAGCTCCCTAGCGGCCTACAATGAGCAGTTCTTC.

The chain is built from TRBV6-6 and TRBJ1-5; tentative D call: TRBD1 (6 bases). The CDR3 is 15 residues long. Trimming left V 5 bases short and J 5 bases short, with 16 bases between. Germline V gene sequence: CDR1 MNHNY, CDR2 SVGAGI (reference sequence). CDR3 nucleotides: TGTGCCAGCAGTGGGTCGACAGGCAGGTATCAGCCCCAGCATTTT. Its protein product is CASSGSTGRYQPQHF.